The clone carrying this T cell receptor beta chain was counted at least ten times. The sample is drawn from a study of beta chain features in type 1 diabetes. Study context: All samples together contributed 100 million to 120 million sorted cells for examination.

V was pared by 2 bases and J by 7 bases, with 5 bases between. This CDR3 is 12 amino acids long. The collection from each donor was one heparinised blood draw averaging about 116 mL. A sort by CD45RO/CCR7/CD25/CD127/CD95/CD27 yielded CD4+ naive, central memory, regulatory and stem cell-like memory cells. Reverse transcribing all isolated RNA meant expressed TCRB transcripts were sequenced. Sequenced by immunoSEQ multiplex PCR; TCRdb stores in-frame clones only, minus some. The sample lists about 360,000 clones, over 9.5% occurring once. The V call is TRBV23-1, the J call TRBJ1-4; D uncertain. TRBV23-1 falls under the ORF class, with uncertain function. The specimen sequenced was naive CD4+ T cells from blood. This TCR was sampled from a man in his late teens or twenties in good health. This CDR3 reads CASSQSSEKLFF. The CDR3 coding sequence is TGCGCCAGCAGTCAAAGTAGTGAAAAACTGTTTTTT.